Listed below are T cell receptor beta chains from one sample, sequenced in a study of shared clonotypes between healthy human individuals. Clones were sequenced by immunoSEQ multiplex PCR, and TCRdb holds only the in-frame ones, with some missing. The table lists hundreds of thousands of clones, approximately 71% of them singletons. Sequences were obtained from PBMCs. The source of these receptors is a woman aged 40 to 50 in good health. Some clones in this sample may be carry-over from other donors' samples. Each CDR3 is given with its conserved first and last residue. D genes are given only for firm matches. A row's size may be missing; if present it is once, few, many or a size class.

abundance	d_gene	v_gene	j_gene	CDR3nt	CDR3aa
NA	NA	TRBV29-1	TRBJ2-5	TGCAGCGTTGTTCTATCAGAGACCCAGTACTTC	CSVVLSETQYF
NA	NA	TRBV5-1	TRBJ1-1	TGCGCCAGCAGCTTGGTCTCCCCGAAGGCGGGCACTGAAGCTTTCTTT	CASSLVSPKAGTEAFF
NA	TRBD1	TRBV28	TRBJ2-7	TGTGCCAGCAGTTTCTTGGACAGGGACTCCTACGAGCAGTACTTC	CASSFLDRDSYEQYF
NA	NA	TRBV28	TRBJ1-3	TGTGCCAGCAGTTTCCTTCACTCTGGAAACACCATATATTTT	CASSFLHSGNTIYF
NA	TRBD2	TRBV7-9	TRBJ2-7	TGTGCCAGCAGTGGGAATTTGCGGGAGAAGTACGAGCAGTACTTC	CASSGNLREKYEQYF
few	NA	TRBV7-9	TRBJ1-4	TGTGCCAGCAGCTTAGTGCAGGGTGGCGAAAAACTGTTTTTT	CASSLVQGGEKLFF
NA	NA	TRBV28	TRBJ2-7	TGTGCCAGCAGCTCAACTGACAGAGAGCAGTACTTC	CASSSTDREQYF
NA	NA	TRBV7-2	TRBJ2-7	TGTGCCAGCAGCTTAGCCTTTCTTTCGGGGTGCGAGCAGTACTTC	CASSLAFLSGCEQYF
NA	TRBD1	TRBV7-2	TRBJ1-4	TGTGCCAGCACGAACGGGACAGGAAATGAAAAACTGTTTTTT	CASTNGTGNEKLFF
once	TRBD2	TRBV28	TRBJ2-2	TGTGCCAGCAGCACTAGCGGGAGGCACACCGGGGAGCTGTTTTTT	CASSTSGRHTGELFF
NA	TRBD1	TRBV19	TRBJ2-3	TGTGCCAGTAGTACTGACAGGGCCTCTAGCACAGATACGCAGTATTTT	CASSTDRASSTDTQYF
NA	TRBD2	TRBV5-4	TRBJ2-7	TGTGCCAGCAGCCCCCACCCGCTAGCGGGAGAATTTTACGAGCAGTACTTC	CASSPHPLAGEFYEQYF
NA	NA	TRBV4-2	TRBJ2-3	TGTGCCAGCAGCCAAGATCGAGGGGATACGCAGTATTTT	CASSQDRGDTQYF
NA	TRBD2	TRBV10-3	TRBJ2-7	TGTGCCATCAGTGATCGTGCGGGAGGGACCTACGAGCAGTACTTC	CAISDRAGGTYEQYF
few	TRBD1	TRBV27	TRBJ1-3	TGTGCCAGCAGTAGACAGGGGGCGAGGAACACCATATATTTT	CASSRQGARNTIYF
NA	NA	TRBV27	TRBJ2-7	TGTGCCAGCAGTCCCAGGCCTAGCTGGTCCTACGAGCAGTACTTC	CASSPRPSWSYEQYF
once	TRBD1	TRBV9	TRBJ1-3	TGTGCCAGCAGCGCCCGGGACAGTGGAAACACCATATATTTT	CASSARDSGNTIYF
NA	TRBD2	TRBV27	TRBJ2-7	TGTGCCAGCAGTTTATCGTCTAGCGGGAGAGGAGAGCAGTACTTC	CASSLSSSGRGEQYF
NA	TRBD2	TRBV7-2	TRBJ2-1	TGTGCCAGCAGCCCCGGGGGGACCCGGCAGTTCTTC	CASSPGGTRQFF
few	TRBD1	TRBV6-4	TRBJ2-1	TGTGCCAGCAGTGATGGGACAGGGGGCGCGAACAATGAGCAGTTCTTC	CASSDGTGGANNEQFF
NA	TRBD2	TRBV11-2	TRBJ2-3	TGTGCCAGCAGCTTAGGCCCCCGCGGGAGTGGAACAGATACGCAGTATTTT	CASSLGPRGSGTDTQYF
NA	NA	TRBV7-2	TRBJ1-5	TGTGCCAGCAGCTTAACCCCCGGGAATCAGCCCCAGCATTTT	CASSLTPGNQPQHF
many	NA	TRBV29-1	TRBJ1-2	TGCAGCGTCCAACCGGGCCCGCGGGGAAACTATGGCTACACCTTC	CSVQPGPRGNYGYTF